What follows are 2 T cell receptor beta chains derived from one specimen sequenced in a study of blood T cell repertoires in COVID-19. Repertoires were generated with immunoSEQ multiplex PCR, while TCRdb's copy carries only in-frame clones and drops some. Of around 250,000 clones in the sample, around 90% were seen once. Input material: PBMCs or T cells enriched from blood (not recorded which). The source is a human donor in a cohort exposed to, infected with or recovered from COVID-19 (not recorded which). The donor label of this sample is uncertain.

The J gene is TRBJ1-1, the V gene TRBV5-4, with 9 nucleotides matching TRBD1. The germline gives CDR1 SGHNT, CDR2 YYREEE (reference sequence). V trimming: 5 bases; J trimming: 1 base; junction bases outside the gene matches: 6. CDR3 length: 15 amino acids. CDR3 region: CASSFRTGENTEAFF. The CDR3 bases are TGTGCCAGCAGTTTTCGGACAGGGGAGAACACTGAAGCTTTCTTT. Full variable domain (rest looked up from reference TRBV5-4 and TRBJ1-1): ETGVTQSPTHLIKTRGQQVTLRCSSQSGHNTVSWYQQALGQGPQFIFQYYREEENGRGNFPPRFSGLQFPNYSSELNVNALELDDSALYLCASSFRTGENTEAFFGQGTRLTVV.

The chain joins TRBV11-2 to TRBJ2-2; 9 bases are a match to TRBD1. CDR1 SGHAT and CDR2 FQNNGV come from the germline V gene. The CDR3 has 16 amino acids. After removal of 2 bases from V and 4 bases from J, the junction contained 5 bases not matched to a gene. The CDR3 sequence is CASSLSRQGVTGELFF. CDR3 in DNA: TGTGCCAGCAGCTTATCCCGACAGGGGGTCACCGGGGAGCTGTTTTTT.